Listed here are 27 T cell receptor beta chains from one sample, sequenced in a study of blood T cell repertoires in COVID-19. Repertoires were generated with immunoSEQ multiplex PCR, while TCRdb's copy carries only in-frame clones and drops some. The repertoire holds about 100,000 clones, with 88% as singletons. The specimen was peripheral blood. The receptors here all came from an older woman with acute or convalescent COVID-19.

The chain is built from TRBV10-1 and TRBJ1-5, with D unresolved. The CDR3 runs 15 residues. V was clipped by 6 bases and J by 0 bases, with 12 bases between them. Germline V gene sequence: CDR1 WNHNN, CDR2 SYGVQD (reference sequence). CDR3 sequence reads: CASRLPNSSNQPQHF. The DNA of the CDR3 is TGCGCCAGCAGGCTCCCCAACAGTAGCAATCAGCCCCAGCATTTT.

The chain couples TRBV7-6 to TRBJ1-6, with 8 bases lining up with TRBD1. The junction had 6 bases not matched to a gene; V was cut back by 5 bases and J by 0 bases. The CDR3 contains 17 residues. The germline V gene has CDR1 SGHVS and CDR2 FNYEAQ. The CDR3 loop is CASSPRDRSSYNSPLHF. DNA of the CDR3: TGTGCCAGCAGCCCCCGGGACAGGAGCTCCTATAATTCACCCCTCCACTTT.

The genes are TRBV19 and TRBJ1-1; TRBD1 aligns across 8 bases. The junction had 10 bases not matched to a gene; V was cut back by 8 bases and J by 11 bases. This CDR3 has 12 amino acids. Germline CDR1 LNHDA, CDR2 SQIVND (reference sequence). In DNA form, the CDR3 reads TGTGCCAGTGGATCGACAGGGGCGGTCGCTTTCTTT. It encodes CASGSTGAVAFF.

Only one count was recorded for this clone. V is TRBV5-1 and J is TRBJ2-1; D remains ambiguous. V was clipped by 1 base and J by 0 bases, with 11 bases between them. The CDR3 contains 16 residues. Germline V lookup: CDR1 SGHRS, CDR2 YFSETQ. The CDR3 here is CASSLQLPSSYNEQFF. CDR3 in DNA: TGCGCCAGCAGCTTGCAACTCCCGAGCTCCTACAATGAGCAGTTCTTC.

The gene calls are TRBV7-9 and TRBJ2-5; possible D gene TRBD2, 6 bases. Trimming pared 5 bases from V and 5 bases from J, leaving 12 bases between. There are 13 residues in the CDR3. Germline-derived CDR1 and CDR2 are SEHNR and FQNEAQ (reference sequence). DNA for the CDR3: TGTGCCAGCAGCGCGTCAGGGAGGGAGACCCAGTACTTC. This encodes CASSASGRETQYF.

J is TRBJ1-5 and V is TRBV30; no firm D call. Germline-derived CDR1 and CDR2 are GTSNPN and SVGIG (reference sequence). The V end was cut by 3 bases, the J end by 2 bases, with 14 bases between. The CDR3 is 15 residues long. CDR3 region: CAWRSGQRGNQPQHF. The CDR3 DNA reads TGTGCCTGGAGGTCAGGTCAGCGGGGCAATCAGCCCCAGCATTTT.

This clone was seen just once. Here the CDR3 reads CASSPKGKNTEAFF. For the CDR3, the DNA is TGTGCCAGCTCACCGAAGGGGAAGAACACTGAAGCTTTCTTT. V and J are TRBV18 and TRBJ1-1; D possibly corresponds to TRBD1 (5 bases). The germline CDR1 and CDR2 sequences are KGHSH and LQKENI. The CDR3 length is 14 residues. V lost 3 bases and J 1 base, leaving 9 bases between the germline ends.

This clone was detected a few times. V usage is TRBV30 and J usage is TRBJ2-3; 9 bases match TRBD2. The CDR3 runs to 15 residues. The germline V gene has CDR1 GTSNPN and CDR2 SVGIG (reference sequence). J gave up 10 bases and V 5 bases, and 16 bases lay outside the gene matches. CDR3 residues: CAWSPLGVAGVAQYF. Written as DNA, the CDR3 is TGTGCCTGGTCTCCTTTGGGGGTAGCGGGAGTGGCGCAGTATTTT.

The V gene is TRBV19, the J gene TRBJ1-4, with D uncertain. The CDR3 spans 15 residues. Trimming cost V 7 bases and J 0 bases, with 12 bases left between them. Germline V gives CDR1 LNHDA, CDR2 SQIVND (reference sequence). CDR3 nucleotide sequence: TGTGCCAGTAACCATGCCGGGACAACTAATGAAAAACTGTTTTTT. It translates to CASNHAGTTNEKLFF.

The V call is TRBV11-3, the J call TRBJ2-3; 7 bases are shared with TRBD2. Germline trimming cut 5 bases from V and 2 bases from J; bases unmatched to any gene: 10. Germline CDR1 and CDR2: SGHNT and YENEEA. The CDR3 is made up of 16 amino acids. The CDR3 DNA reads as TGTGCCAGCAGCCAAGGGGCTAGCGGTACCACAGATACGCAGTATTTT. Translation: CASSQGASGTTDTQYF.

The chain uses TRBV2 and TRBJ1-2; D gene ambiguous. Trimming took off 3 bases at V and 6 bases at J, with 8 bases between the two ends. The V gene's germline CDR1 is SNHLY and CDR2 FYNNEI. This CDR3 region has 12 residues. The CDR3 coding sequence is TGTGCCAGCAGTGACCAGGCCGATGGCTACACCTTC. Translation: CASSDQADGYTF. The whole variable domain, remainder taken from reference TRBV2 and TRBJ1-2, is EPEVTQTPSHQVTQMGQEVILRCVPISNHLYFYWYRQILGQKVEFLVSFYNNEISEKSEIFDDQFSVERPDGSNFTLKIRSTKLEDSAMYFCASSDQADGYTFGSGTRLTVV.

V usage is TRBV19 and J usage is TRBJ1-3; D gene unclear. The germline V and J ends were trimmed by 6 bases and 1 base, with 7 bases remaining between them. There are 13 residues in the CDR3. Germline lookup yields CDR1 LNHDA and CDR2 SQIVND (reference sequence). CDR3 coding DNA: TGTGCCAGTAGGAGAGGATCTGGAAACACCATATATTTT. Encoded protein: CASRRGSGNTIYF.

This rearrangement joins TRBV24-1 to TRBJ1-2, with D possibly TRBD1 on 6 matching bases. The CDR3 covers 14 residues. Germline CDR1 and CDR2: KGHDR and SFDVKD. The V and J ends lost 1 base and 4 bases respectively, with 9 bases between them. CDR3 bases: TGTGCCACCAGTGATTTTCGGACAGCCTATGGCTACACCTTC. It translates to CATSDFRTAYGYTF.

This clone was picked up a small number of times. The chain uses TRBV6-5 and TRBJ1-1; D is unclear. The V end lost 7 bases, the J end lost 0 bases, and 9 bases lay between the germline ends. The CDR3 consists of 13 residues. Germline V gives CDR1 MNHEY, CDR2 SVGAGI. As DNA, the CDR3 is TGTGCCAGCAAGAACTCTGTGAACACTGAAGCTTTCTTT. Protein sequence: CASKNSVNTEAFF.

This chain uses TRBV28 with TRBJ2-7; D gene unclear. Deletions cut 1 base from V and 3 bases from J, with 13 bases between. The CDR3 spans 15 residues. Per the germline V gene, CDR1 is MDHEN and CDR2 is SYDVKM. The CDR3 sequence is CASSLSYRSYYEQYF. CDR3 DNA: TGTGCCAGCAGTTTATCCTACCGGAGTTACTACGAGCAGTACTTC.

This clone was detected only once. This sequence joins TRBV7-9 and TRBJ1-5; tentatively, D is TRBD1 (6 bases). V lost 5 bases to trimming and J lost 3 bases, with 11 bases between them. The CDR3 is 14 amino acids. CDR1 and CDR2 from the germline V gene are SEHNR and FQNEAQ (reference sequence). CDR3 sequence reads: CASSDRTANQPQHF. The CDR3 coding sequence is TGTGCCAGCAGCGACCGGACAGCCAATCAGCCCCAGCATTTT.

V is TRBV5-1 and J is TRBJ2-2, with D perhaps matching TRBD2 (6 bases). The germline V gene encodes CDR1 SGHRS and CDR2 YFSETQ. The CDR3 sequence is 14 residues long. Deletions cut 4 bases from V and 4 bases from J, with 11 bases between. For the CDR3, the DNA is TGCGCCAGCAGCCCGGGACTTCGCACCGGGGAGCTGTTTTTT. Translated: CASSPGLRTGELFF.

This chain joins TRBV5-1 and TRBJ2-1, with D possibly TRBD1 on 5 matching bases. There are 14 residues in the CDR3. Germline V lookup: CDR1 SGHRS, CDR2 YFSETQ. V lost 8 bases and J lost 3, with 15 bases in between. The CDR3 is CASNADSYYNEQFF. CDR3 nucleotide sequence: TGCGCCAGTAATGCTGACAGTTACTACAATGAGCAGTTCTTC.

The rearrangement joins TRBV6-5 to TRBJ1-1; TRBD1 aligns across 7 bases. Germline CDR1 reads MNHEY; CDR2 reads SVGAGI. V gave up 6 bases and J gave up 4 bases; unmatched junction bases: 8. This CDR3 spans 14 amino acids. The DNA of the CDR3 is TGTGCCAGCAGAGCCGACAGGGTTATCACTGAAGCTTTCTTT. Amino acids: CASRADRVITEAFF.

CDR3 in DNA: TGCAGCGTTATGGCTGGCAGCTCCTACGAGCAGTACTTC. It yields the protein CSVMAGSSYEQYF. The chain links TRBV29-1 to TRBJ2-7; unclear D gene. Germline CDR1 SQVTM, CDR2 ANQGSEA. The CDR3 is 13 residues long. Trimming pared 5 bases from V and 0 bases from J, leaving 11 bases between.

The CDR3 sequence is CASRTGDGNTIYF. For the CDR3, the DNA is TGCGCCAGCAGGACAGGGGATGGAAACACCATATATTTT. This chain connects TRBV5-1 to TRBJ1-3; 8 bases align to TRBD1. With 5 bases clipped from V and 3 bases from J, the junction kept 1 base outside the gene matches. Germline CDR1 is SGHRS and CDR2 is YFSETQ. This CDR3 has 13 residues.

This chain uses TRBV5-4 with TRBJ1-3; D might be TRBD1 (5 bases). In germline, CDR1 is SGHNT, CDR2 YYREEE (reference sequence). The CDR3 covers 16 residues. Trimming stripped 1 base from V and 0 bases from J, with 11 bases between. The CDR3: CASSLHAGNSGNTIYF. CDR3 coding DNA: TGTGCCAGCAGCTTGCATGCAGGGAACTCTGGAAACACCATATATTTT.

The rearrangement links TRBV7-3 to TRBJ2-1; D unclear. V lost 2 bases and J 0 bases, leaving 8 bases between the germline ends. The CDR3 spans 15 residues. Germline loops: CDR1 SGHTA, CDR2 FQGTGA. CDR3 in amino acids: CASSLEPVSYNEQFF. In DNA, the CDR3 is TGTGCCAGCAGCTTAGAGCCCGTCTCCTACAATGAGCAGTTCTTC. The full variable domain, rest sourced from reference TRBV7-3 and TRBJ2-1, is GAGVSQTPSNKVTEKGKYVELRCDPISGHTALYWYRQSLGQGPEFLIYFQGTGAADDSGLPNDRFFAVRPEGSVSTLKIQRTERGDSAVYLCASSLEPVSYNEQFFGPGTRLTVL.

For the CDR3, the DNA is TGCGCCACCCAGGGGGCCGGGGAGACCCAGTACTTC. It codes for CATQGAGETQYF. The genes are TRBV5-1 and TRBJ2-5; 8 bases are shared with TRBD1. Looked up from germline, CDR1 is SGHRS and CDR2 is YFSETQ. This CDR3 has 12 amino acids. Trimming took 9 bases from V and 5 from J; bases not matched to a gene: 6.

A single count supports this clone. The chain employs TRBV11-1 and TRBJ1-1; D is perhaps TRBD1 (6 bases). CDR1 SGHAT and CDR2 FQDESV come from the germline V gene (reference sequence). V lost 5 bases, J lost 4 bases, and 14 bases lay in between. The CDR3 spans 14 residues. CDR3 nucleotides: TGTGCCAGCAGCACAGGGTTCGGGGTCACTGAAGCTTTCTTT. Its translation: CASSTGFGVTEAFF.

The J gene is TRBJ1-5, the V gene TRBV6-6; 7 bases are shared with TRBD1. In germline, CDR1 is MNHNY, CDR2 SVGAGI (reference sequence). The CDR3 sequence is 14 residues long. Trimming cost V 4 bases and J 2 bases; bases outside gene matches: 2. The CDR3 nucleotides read TGTGCCAGCAGTTGGGGGACAGGCAATCAGCCCCAGCATTTT. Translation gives CASSWGTGNQPQHF.

The CDR3 is CASSPQGHAIGSTEAFF. The CDR3, as DNA: TGTGCCAGCTCACCTCAAGGACACGCCATAGGTAGCACTGAAGCTTTCTTT. This chain uses TRBV18 with TRBJ1-1; a weak D match, TRBD1 (5 bases). Per the germline V gene, CDR1 is KGHSH and CDR2 is LQKENI. The length of the CDR3 is 17 residues. Trimming left V 3 bases short and J 4 bases short, with 21 bases between.